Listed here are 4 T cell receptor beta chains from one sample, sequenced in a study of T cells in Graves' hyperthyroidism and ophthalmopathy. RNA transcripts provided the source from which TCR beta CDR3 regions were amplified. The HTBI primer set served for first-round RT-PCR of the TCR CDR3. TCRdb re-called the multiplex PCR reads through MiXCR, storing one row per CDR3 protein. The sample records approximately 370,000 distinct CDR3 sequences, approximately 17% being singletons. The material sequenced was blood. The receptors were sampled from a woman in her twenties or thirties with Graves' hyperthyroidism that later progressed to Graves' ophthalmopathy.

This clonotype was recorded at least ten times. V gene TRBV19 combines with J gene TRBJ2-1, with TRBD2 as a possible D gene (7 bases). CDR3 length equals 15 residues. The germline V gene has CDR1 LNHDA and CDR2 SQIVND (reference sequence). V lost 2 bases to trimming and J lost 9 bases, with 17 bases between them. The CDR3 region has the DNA TGTGCCAGTAGTATATCCTCCGCGGGGGCGGGTGAGCAGTTCTTC. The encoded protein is CASSISSAGAGEQFF.

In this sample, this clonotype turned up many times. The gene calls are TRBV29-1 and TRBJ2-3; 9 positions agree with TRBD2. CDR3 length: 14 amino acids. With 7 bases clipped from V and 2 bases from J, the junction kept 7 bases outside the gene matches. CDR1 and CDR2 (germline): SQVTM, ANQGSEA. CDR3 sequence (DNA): TGCAGCGCAACAACTAGCGGGTACACAGATACGCAGTATTTT. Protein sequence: CSATTSGYTDTQYF.

CDR3 in amino acids: CASSLELGGDTEAFF. The CDR3 coding sequence is TGTGCCAGCAGCTTAGAATTGGGAGGGGACACTGAAGCTTTCTTT. V is TRBV11-2 and J is TRBJ1-1, with a possible D match to TRBD1 (5 bases). Germline CDR1 SGHAT, CDR2 FQNNGV. The CDR3 contains 15 residues. V was pared by 0 bases and J by 3 bases, with 11 bases between.

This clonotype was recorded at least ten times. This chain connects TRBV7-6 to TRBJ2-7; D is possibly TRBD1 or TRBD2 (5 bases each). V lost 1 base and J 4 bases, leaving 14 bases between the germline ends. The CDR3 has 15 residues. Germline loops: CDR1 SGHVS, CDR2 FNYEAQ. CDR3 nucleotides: TGTGCCAGCAGCTTAGTACCGGGGCGCTTGTACGAGCAGTACTTC. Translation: CASSLVPGRLYEQYF.